The present T cell receptor (delta chain) was sequenced within a study of gamma-delta chains in newborns, infants, children. Background on the study: Innate gammadelta T cells reportedly expand polyclonally right after birth, driven by microbial exposure, per the title.

In this sample, this clone is medium-sized. The sample has other DNA sequences that encode this CDR3 too. The junction had 16 bases not matched to a gene; V was cut back by 0 bases and J by 7 bases. This CDR3 region has 17 residues. From germline, CDR1 is GEAIGNYY and CDR2 EKD. TCRdb re-processed the reads using CATT. The data contain fewer than 12,000 delta-chain clones, roughly 9.5% of them singletons. The V and J genes are TRDV2 and TRDJ1, with TRDD3 identical over 7 bases. This clonotype was sampled from a child who was a newborn, infant or young child, either healthy, febrile or measles-vaccinated (not recorded which). The sample was blood. The CDR3 reads CACDTVGSLLGSTKLIF. In DNA form, the CDR3 reads TGTGCCTGTGACACCGTGGGTTCTCTACTGGGGTCTACTAAACTCATCTTT.